These 16 T cell receptor beta chains share one sample of origin, sequenced in a study of cytomegalovirus exposure and HLA in healthy donors. Clones were sequenced by immunoSEQ multiplex PCR, and TCRdb holds only the in-frame ones, with some missing. The table includes 240,000 or so clones, approximately 86% detected once. Material: PBMCs. The receptor source for this set is a woman in her 30s in good health and CMV-seropositive.

This clone was observed once. The chain uses TRBV7-8 and TRBJ1-1; no clear D. Trimming removed 4 bases from V and 1 base from J, with 10 bases in between. Germline assignment: CDR1 SGHVS and CDR2 FQNEAQ. CDR3 length: 14 amino acids. CDR3 nucleotide sequence: TGTGCCAGCAGCTACCTGTCAGGGAACACTGAAGCTTTCTTT. Encoded protein: CASSYLSGNTEAFF.

This clone was found once. The chain is built from TRBV27 and TRBJ2-1; 8 bases are a match to TRBD2. Trimming at V came to 3 bases and at J to 5 bases, leaving 6 bases not matched to a gene. This CDR3 region has 15 residues. Germline CDR1 is MNHEY and CDR2 is SMNVEV (reference sequence). The CDR3 DNA sequence: TGTGCCAGCAGTTTTACAGCGGGAGTCGACAATGAGCAGTTCTTC. Its protein is CASSFTAGVDNEQFF.

To note about this clone: At one boundary the junction diverges from the germline segment, which might be a read error. The rearrangement uses TRBV5-1 and TRBJ2-1; 11 bases agree with TRBD2. Germline V gene data show CDR1 as SGHRS and CDR2 as YFSETQ. The length of the CDR3 is 17 residues. CDR3 sequence (DNA): TGCGCCAGCAGCTTGGCCGGTAGCGGGAGGGCCTACGATGAGCAGTTCTTC. The encoded protein is CASSLAGSGRAYDEQFF.

Only a few counts were recorded for this clone. This sequence joins TRBV18 and TRBJ2-7, with 8 nucleotides matching TRBD2. Germline V lookup: CDR1 KGHSH, CDR2 LQKENI. The CDR3 is 14 residues long. J gave up 5 bases and V 3 bases, and 6 bases lay outside the gene matches. CDR3 in amino acids: CASSPFSGGDEQYF. In DNA form, the CDR3 reads TGTGCCAGCTCACCCTTCTCGGGAGGGGACGAGCAGTACTTC.

The chain employs TRBV9 and TRBJ1-1, with 9 positions matching TRBD1. The CDR3 sequence is 16 residues long. Germline loops: CDR1 SGDLS, CDR2 YYNGEE. J was trimmed by 1 base and V by 0 bases; bases with no gene match: 4. The CDR3 reads CASSVGWGQGNTEAFF. The CDR3 DNA reads TGTGCCAGCAGCGTAGGGTGGGGACAGGGGAACACTGAAGCTTTCTTT. Looking up the rest from reference TRBV9 and TRBJ1-1 gives the full variable domain: DSGVTQTPKHLITATGQRVTLRCSPRSGDLSVYWYQQSLDQGLQFLIQYYNGEERAKGNILERFSAQQFPDLHSELNLSSLELGDSALYFCASSVGWGQGNTEAFFGQGTRLTVV.

The J gene is TRBJ2-1, the V gene TRBV2, with 7 bases matching TRBD1. The germline V gene encodes CDR1 SNHLY and CDR2 FYNNEI. The CDR3 is 15 residues long. The ends lost 4 bases at V and 7 bases at J; junction bases unmatched: 10. The CDR3 DNA reads as TGTGCCAGCAGTGGCGATGCTGCAGGGGGTAATGAGCAGTTCTTC. Translating it yields CASSGDAAGGNEQFF.

The chain is built from TRBV7-8 and TRBJ2-7; 7 bases fit TRBD2. V trimming: 4 bases; J trimming: 3 bases; junction bases outside the gene matches: 9. CDR3 length equals 15 residues. Looked up from germline, CDR1 is SGHVS and CDR2 is FQNEAQ. Here the CDR3 DNA reads TGTGCCAGCAGCTACTCAGCGGGAATCGGCTACGAGCAGTACTTC. Translated: CASSYSAGIGYEQYF.

This chain links TRBV5-1 with TRBJ2-5, with 10 bases that match TRBD2. This CDR3 has 15 residues. Unmatched junction bases numbered 6, after V lost 4 bases and J lost 3 bases. Germline V gene sequence: CDR1 SGHRS, CDR2 YFSETQ. The CDR3 region has the DNA TGCGCCAGCAGCGGAGGGACTAGCGCCGAAGAGACCCAGTACTTC. Protein sequence: CASSGGTSAEETQYF. The full variable domain, with the rest looked up from reference TRBV5-1 and TRBJ2-5, is KAGVTQTPRYLIKTRGQQVTLSCSPISGHRSVSWYQQTPGQGLQFLFEYFSETQRNKGNFPGRFSGRQFSNSRSEMNVSTLELGDSALYLCASSGGTSAEETQYFGPGTRLLVL.

The rearrangement uses TRBV5-4 and TRBJ1-2, with a tentative D call TRBD1 (6 bases). Germline V lookup: CDR1 SGHNT, CDR2 YYREEE (reference sequence). This CDR3 is built from 14 residues. Trimming pared 5 bases from V and 9 bases from J, leaving 20 bases between. CDR3 loop: CASRGGGRGISYTF. CDR3 nucleotide sequence: TGTGCCAGCAGAGGTGGGGGCAGGGGAATTAGCTACACCTTC. Complete variable domain (other parts from reference TRBV5-4 and TRBJ1-2): ETGVTQSPTHLIKTRGQQVTLRCSSQSGHNTVSWYQQALGQGPQFIFQYYREEENGRGNFPPRFSGLQFPNYSSELNVNALELDDSALYLCASRGGGRGISYTFGSGTRLTVV.

Comment on this clone: The junction does not match germline at one end; this may be a read error. The rearrangement joins TRBV12-5 to TRBJ2-3; maybe TRBD1 (6 bases). The CDR3 length is 14 residues. CDR1 is LGHNT and CDR2 is FRNRAP in the germline V gene. DNA for the CDR3: TGTGCTAGTGGTACCCAGGGGAGCAGAGATACGCAGTATTTT. Translated: CASGTQGSRDTQYF.

The rearrangement links TRBV7-2 to TRBJ2-3, with 13 bases identical to TRBD2. The CDR3 extends over 19 amino acids. J gave up 3 bases and V 4 bases, and 13 bases lay outside the gene matches. CDR1 SGHTA and CDR2 FQGNSA come from the germline V gene. The CDR3 bases are TGTGCCAGCAGCTCCCGCCGTCGACTAGCGGGAGGCCGTACAGATACGCAGTATTTT. Its protein product is CASSSRRRLAGGRTDTQYF.

This clone was counted only a few times. This chain joins TRBV2 and TRBJ2-2; perhaps TRBD2 as D (5 bases). There are 14 residues in the CDR3. Germline lookup yields CDR1 SNHLY and CDR2 FYNNEI. V lost 0 bases to trimming and J lost 5 bases, with 7 bases between them. The CDR3 DNA reads as TGTGCCAGCAGTGAAGCGTCGGGAACCGGGGAGCTGTTTTTT. Translation: CASSEASGTGELFF.

V usage is TRBV7-9 and J usage is TRBJ1-3; no clear D. V lost 1 base and J lost 4, with 11 bases in between. This CDR3 is 15 amino acids long. Per germline, CDR1 SEHNR and CDR2 FQNEAQ (reference sequence). DNA of the CDR3: TGTGCCAGCAGCTTAGGGTCAGGATCGGGAAACACCATATATTTT. It translates to CASSLGSGSGNTIYF.

The chain links TRBV5-6 to TRBJ2-1; 8 nucleotides align to TRBD2. The J segment lost 9 bases and the V segment lost 2 bases, leaving 4 bases of the junction unmatched. The CDR3 has 13 residues. CDR1 and CDR2 from the germline V gene are SGHDT and YYEEEE. CDR3 sequence reads: CASSFGTRGEQFF. The CDR3 bases are TGTGCCAGCAGCTTCGGGACTAGGGGTGAGCAGTTCTTC.

The chain recombines TRBV5-1 with TRBJ2-3, with 7 bases matching TRBD2. V gave up 4 bases and J gave up 0 bases; unmatched junction bases: 5. Germline V gene sequence: CDR1 SGHRS, CDR2 YFSETQ. The CDR3 contains 15 residues. This CDR3 is CASSDGRTSTDTQYF. CDR3 nucleotide sequence: TGCGCCAGCAGCGACGGGAGGACTAGCACAGATACGCAGTATTTT.

The chain is built from TRBV7-8 and TRBJ2-7, with D perhaps matching TRBD1 (7 bases). The germline V and J ends were trimmed by 6 bases and 4 bases, with 22 bases remaining between them. This CDR3 region has 16 residues. Germline CDR1 and CDR2: SGHVS and FQNEAQ. For the CDR3, the DNA is TGTGCCAGCAGTTTAAGAGGGGCAGGGGGGAGGTACGAGCAGTACTTC. Its protein product is CASSLRGAGGRYEQYF.